Reported below is one TCR beta chain. The antigen is undetermined. The PCR made use of 60 Vbeta and 13 Jbeta primers. Clones were sequenced by immunoSEQ multiplex PCR, and TCRdb holds only the in-frame ones, with some missing. The table includes around 190,000 clones, around 67% detected once. The study sampled nominally healthy donors, though unrecorded immune exposures were likely. This entry belongs to a study of cytomegalovirus exposure and HLA in healthy donors. Study information: A prior study identified 100 million to 130 million unique TCR beta sequences from roughly 180 million T cells. The study, taken as a whole, reports: The likely explanation for a cluster of highly shared sequence variants was sequencing artifact.

The CDR3 covers 13 residues. Germline V gives CDR1 SGHNT, CDR2 YYREEE (reference sequence). With 0 bases removed from V and 8 bases from J, the gap between germline ends came to 9 bases. The receptor was derived from a woman aged 25 to 39 in good health and CMV-seropositive. This chain connects TRBV5-4 to TRBJ2-1, with D possibly matching TRBD2 (5 bases). The sequenced sample was PBMCs. The CDR3 spells CASSLERIDEQFF. In nucleotides, the CDR3 is TGTGCCAGCAGCTTGGAGCGGATAGATGAGCAGTTCTTC.